This TCR beta chain originates from a study of CD8 T cells in ankylosing spondylitis. This clonotype has a single count. CDR1 is SGHVS, CDR2 FNYEAQ, per germline. The CDR3 totals 15 residues. Between the trimmed V and J ends, which lost 3 bases and 5 bases, there was a span of 16 bases. TCRdb ran MiXCR on the 5' RACE reads and lists one entry per CDR3 protein. The sample holds about 100,000 distinct CDR3 sequences, about 8% seen once. The sample was blood, either unsorted or a sorted T cell fraction (not recorded which). This TCR was recovered from a male donor with ankylosing spondylitis or in good health (not recorded which). The chain is built from TRBV7-6 and TRBJ2-5; D is unresolved. CDR3 sequence: CASSFRPESRETQYF. DNA for the CDR3: TGTGCCAGCAGCTTCCGACCGGAGAGTAGGGAGACCCAGTACTTC. The full variable domain, in which reference TRBV7-6 and TRBJ2-5 provide the parts outside the CDR3, is GAGVSQSPRYKVTKRGQDVALRCDPISGHVSLYWYRQALGQGPEFLTYFNYEAQQDKSGLPNDRFSAERPEGSISTLTIQRTEQRDSAMYRCASSFRPESRETQYFGPGTRLLVL.